The 19 T cell receptor beta chains below all came from one sample that was sequenced in a study of T-cell reconstitution after alpha-beta-depleted transplantation in children. Unique molecular identifiers featured in how the TCRbeta library was prepared. TCRdb re-analysed the PCR reads in MiXCR, keeping a single row per CDR3 protein. In the table there are just over 950,000 distinct CDR3 sequences, about 29% of which are singletons. Source: PBMCs, mostly from graft donor cells, taken 360 days after TCRalphabeta/CD19-depleted stem cell transplant. The receptors shown here come from a boy under two years old who had a stem cell transplant for SCID, so the T cells may come from the graft donor.

The rearrangement links TRBV11-2 to TRBJ2-5; D uncertain. V lost 7 bases and J lost 1, with 10 bases in between. From germline, CDR1 is SGHAT and CDR2 FQNNGV. The length of the CDR3 is 13 residues. The CDR3 bases are TGTGCCAGCACGGTTCAGCGCCAAGAGACCCAGTACTTC. Its protein product is CASTVQRQETQYF. Variable domain in full (rest from reference TRBV11-2 and TRBJ2-5): EAGVAQSPRYKIIEKRQSVAFWCNPISGHATLYWYQQILGQGPKLLIQFQNNGVVDDSQLPKDRFSAERLKGVDSTLKIQPAKLEDSAVYLCASTVQRQETQYFGPGTRLLVL.

J is TRBJ2-5 and V is TRBV5-1, with D tentatively TRBD2 (6 bases). The germline V gene has CDR1 SGHRS and CDR2 YFSETQ. V lost 5 bases to trimming and J lost 5 bases, with 19 bases between them. The CDR3 is 15 amino acids. DNA of the CDR3: TGCGCCAGCAGACGACAGACAGACGGAGGGGAGACCCAGTACTTC. Its translation: CASRRQTDGGETQYF.

The DNA for the CDR3 is TGTGCCAGCACCTATTACCCGACTAGCGGGGGCTCCTACAATGAGCAGTTCTTC. Translation gives CASTYYPTSGGSYNEQFF. The chain employs TRBV6-2 or TRBV6-3 and TRBJ2-1; 12 nucleotides align to TRBD2. Looked up from germline, CDR1 is MNHEY and CDR2 is SVGEGT. The CDR3 loop spans 18 amino acids. V lost 7 bases, J lost 0 bases, and 10 bases stayed unmatched.

The chain is built from TRBV27 and TRBJ1-2; TRBD1 matches at 8 bases. Germline-derived CDR1 and CDR2 are MNHEY and SMNVEV (reference sequence). The CDR3 runs to 15 residues. V lost 7 bases, J lost 3 bases, and 10 bases stayed unmatched. CDR3 bases: TGTGCCAGCAATCTCCGACAGGGGCCTTACTATGGCTACACCTTC. Its protein product is CASNLRQGPYYGYTF.

V usage is TRBV5-6 and J usage is TRBJ2-3; TRBD2 matches 8 bases. Germline CDR1 and CDR2: SGHDT and YYEEEE. V lost 4 bases to trimming and J lost 6 bases; unmatched junction nucleotides: 10. This CDR3 is built from 15 residues. The CDR3, as DNA: TGTGCCAGCAGCACCACGCGGGGGGACGCGGATACGCAGTATTTT. Its protein product is CASSTTRGDADTQYF.

This clonotype was seen a handful of times. This chain uses TRBV5-1 with TRBJ2-7, with D uncertain. The CDR3 loop spans 16 amino acids. The V gene's germline CDR1 is SGHRS and CDR2 YFSETQ. V gave up 2 bases and J gave up 2 bases, with 17 bases separating them. The CDR3 reads CASSFDTGVATYEQYF. DNA for the CDR3: TGCGCCAGCAGCTTCGATACTGGGGTGGCTACCTACGAGCAGTACTTC.

The chain couples TRBV20-1 to TRBJ1-2; a weak D match, TRBD1 (6 bases). V gave up 2 bases and J gave up 8 bases, with 15 bases separating them. CDR1 is DFQATT, CDR2 SNEGSKA, per germline (reference sequence). CDR3 length equals 13 residues. The CDR3 DNA follows: TGCAGTGCTAGACCCACTTTAGGGGGGGGCTACACCTTC. It translates to CSARPTLGGGYTF.

A few counts support this clonotype. The chain employs TRBV28 and TRBJ2-7, with TRBD1 identical over 8 bases. Trimming took 7 bases from V and 2 from J; bases not matched to a gene: 7. This CDR3 has 14 amino acids. CDR1 and CDR2 (germline): MDHEN, SYDVKM. CDR3 sequence: CASNSQGATYEQYF. CDR3 nucleotide sequence: TGTGCCAGCAACTCCCAGGGGGCGACCTACGAGCAGTACTTC.

This clonotype was recorded only once. The genes are TRBV7-2 and TRBJ2-2; TRBD2 agrees at 7 bases. CDR1 is SGHTA, CDR2 FQGNSA, per germline. V lost 5 bases and J lost 4; bases outside the gene matches: 13. The CDR3 sequence is 17 residues long. This CDR3 is CASSPRRRGTPTGELFF. CDR3 sequence (DNA): TGTGCCAGCAGCCCAAGGCGGCGGGGGACCCCCACCGGGGAGCTGTTTTTT.

This clonotype has just a few counts. V gene TRBV15 combines with J gene TRBJ2-1, with D perhaps TRBD2 (7 bases). Trimming removed 4 bases from V and 3 bases from J, with 19 bases in between. This CDR3 has 17 amino acids. Germline lookup yields CDR1 LNHNV and CDR2 YYDKDF (reference sequence). CDR3 sequence reads: CATSTHPRGGGYNEQFF. CDR3 coding DNA: TGTGCCACCAGCACCCACCCAAGGGGGGGCGGCTACAATGAGCAGTTCTTC.

The chain carries TRBV5-1 and TRBJ2-1; tentatively, D is TRBD2 (5 bases). Trimming pared 0 bases from V and 9 bases from J, leaving 19 bases between. Germline V gene data show CDR1 as SGHRS and CDR2 as YFSETQ. This CDR3 region has 16 residues. The CDR3 DNA is TGCGCCAGCAGCTTGGCAGGCTTCATAGGGAGCGGTGAGCAGTTCTTC. It translates to CASSLAGFIGSGEQFF.

The chain recombines TRBV10-3 with TRBJ2-5; tentative D call: TRBD1 (6 bases). V dropped 4 bases and J dropped 5 bases, with 20 bases sitting between them. The germline CDR1 and CDR2 sequences are ENHRY and SYGVKD. The CDR3 covers 16 residues. The CDR3 loop reads CAISGSVGQGLETQYF. The CDR3 DNA reads as TGTGCCATCAGTGGTTCGGTGGGACAAGGCCTGGAGACCCAGTACTTC.

This clonotype has only a few counts. The rearrangement links TRBV20-1 to TRBJ2-7; no definite D call. The CDR3 runs 12 residues. Germline V CDR1 and CDR2: DFQATT, SNEGSKA (reference sequence). V was shortened by 3 bases and J by 0 bases, with 6 bases between the two germline ends. For the CDR3, the DNA is TGCAGTGCTAGTGACGGCTCCTACGAGCAGTACTTC. The encoded protein is CSASDGSYEQYF.

This clonotype has more than one count but fewer than ten. This sequence joins TRBV28 and TRBJ2-2, with 8 nucleotides matching TRBD1. With 7 bases clipped from V and 0 bases from J, the junction kept 10 bases outside the gene matches. The CDR3 is made up of 17 amino acids. Germline CDR1 and CDR2: MDHEN and SYDVKM. The CDR3: CASTTQKDRANTGELFF. CDR3 sequence (DNA): TGTGCCAGCACCACCCAAAAGGACAGGGCGAACACCGGGGAGCTGTTTTTT.

The rearrangement links TRBV18 to TRBJ2-5, with no clear D. V was shortened by 0 bases and J by 0 bases, with 5 bases between the two germline ends. Looked up from germline, CDR1 is KGHSH and CDR2 is LQKENI. The CDR3 totals 14 residues. CDR3 nucleotide sequence: TGTGCCAGCTCACCACCTTCTTACCAAGAGACCCAGTACTTC. It codes for CASSPPSYQETQYF.

This chain connects TRBV20-1 to TRBJ2-7, with TRBD2 matching 8 bases. With V trimmed by 6 bases and J by 2 bases, 9 bases remained unmatched. The CDR3 extends over 14 amino acids. Germline V lookup: CDR1 DFQATT, CDR2 SNEGSKA (reference sequence). CDR3 loop: CSARRAGAAYEQYF. CDR3 nucleotide sequence: TGCAGTGCCAGGCGAGCGGGGGCCGCCTACGAGCAGTACTTC.

The rearrangement joins TRBV28 to TRBJ1-1, with D perhaps TRBD1 (6 bases). Trimming took off 7 bases at V and 0 bases at J, with 15 bases between the two ends. The CDR3 length is 15 residues. Per germline, CDR1 MDHEN and CDR2 SYDVKM. The chain's CDR3 is CASKAQGLMNTEAFF. In nucleotides, the CDR3 is TGTGCCAGCAAGGCCCAGGGGCTGATGAACACTGAAGCTTTCTTT.

This chain connects TRBV14 to TRBJ2-2; D gene uncertain. Between the trimmed V and J ends, which lost 3 bases and 5 bases, there was a span of 7 bases. Looked up from germline, CDR1 is SGHDN and CDR2 is FVKESK. This CDR3 is built from 13 residues. The CDR3 DNA sequence: TGTGCCAGCAGCCAGCAAACGACCGGGGAGCTGTTTTTT. Its translation: CASSQQTTGELFF.

The chain couples TRBV6-5 to TRBJ2-7; 8 bases fit TRBD1. This CDR3 comprises 15 residues. The germline V gene encodes CDR1 MNHEY and CDR2 SVGAGI. The ends lost 0 bases at V and 0 bases at J; junction bases unmatched: 1. CDR3 DNA: TGTGCCAGCAGTTACTCGGGGACAGGCTCCTACGAGCAGTACTTC. Amino acid sequence: CASSYSGTGSYEQYF.